The next 9 T cell receptor beta chains were all read from a single sample in a study of human T cells and chemical hapten exposure (dated by TCRdb to about 2021). Libraries were constructed by RACE. Sequencing was performed on a NextSeq 500. Starting from the raw public reads, TCRdb applied fastp trimming at Q25, assembled clones with MiXCR and retained in-frame beta chains. One record per CDR3 amino acid sequence lists the most common genes and DNA. The sample contains over 55,000 distinct CDR3 sequences, 9.5% to 15% of them found a single time. The ten largest make up about 2.4% of the sample. In the paper's terms, the time point label means: patch test 3, about 24 weeks after DPC sensitization. The treatment or condition label, as the study defines it: therapeutic diphenylcyclopropenone sensitization with weekly scalp DPC. This sample comprised whole blood, obtained in connection with sensitization to the hapten diphenylcyclopropenone (DPC). These receptors were obtained from a man aged 30-40 years with alopecia areata. Some clones in this sample may be carry-over from other donors' samples.

In its sample, this clonotype was seen many times. V is TRBV12-3 or TRBV12-4 and J is TRBJ1-6; tentatively, D is TRBD1 (5 bases). Between the trimmed V and J ends, which lost 5 bases and 7 bases, there was a span of 15 bases. There are 15 residues in the CDR3. DNA for the CDR3: TGTGCCAGCAGTACTCAGGGTCCCCGGAATTCACCCCTCCACTTT. It specifies CASSTQGPRNSPLHF.

This clonotype was counted only a few times. The chain combines TRBV11-2 with TRBJ1-1; TRBD1 matches 9 bases. CDR3 length: 16 residues. Germline V CDR1 and CDR2: SGHAT, FQNNGV. The V gene end was trimmed by 1 base and the J gene end by 4 bases; junction bases not matched to a gene: 7. The CDR3 DNA sequence: TGTGCCAGCAGCTTAGCCGACAGGGGGGGGAGCACTGAAGCTTTCTTT. Its translation: CASSLADRGGSTEAFF.

Many counts were recorded for this clonotype. The chain links TRBV29-1 to TRBJ2-5; a weak D match, TRBD2 (5 bases). V shed 7 bases and J shed 5 bases, with 20 bases lying between them. The germline V gene encodes CDR1 SQVTM and CDR2 ANQGSEA. This CDR3 comprises 14 residues. In DNA, the CDR3 is TGCAGCGCCGGGCGGGCCGCCGGCGGGGAGACCCAGTACTTC. Protein: CSAGRAAGGETQYF.

This clonotype was seen a few times. The chain joins TRBV12-3 or TRBV12-4 to TRBJ1-1, with D hard to call. The CDR3 sequence is 14 residues long. V was pared by 6 bases and J by 1 base, with 12 bases between. CDR3 loop: CASRTTVANTEAFF. In DNA, the CDR3 is TGTGCCAGCAGGACGACGGTGGCGAACACTGAAGCTTTCTTT.

V usage is TRBV4-3 and J usage is TRBJ1-6; D not certain. V was trimmed by 0 bases and J by 10 bases, leaving 13 bases between them. The CDR3 length is 15 residues. From germline, CDR1 is LGHNA and CDR2 YSLEER. As DNA, the CDR3 is TGCGCCAGCAGCCAAGATGGCTCCAACGGGTCACCCCTCCACTTT. This codes for CASSQDGSNGSPLHF.

In its sample, this clonotype was seen many times. This rearrangement joins TRBV7-2 to TRBJ1-6; 8 positions agree with TRBD1. The germline V gene encodes CDR1 SGHTA and CDR2 FQGNSA. The CDR3 contains 17 residues. V trimming: 4 bases; J trimming: 8 bases; junction bases outside the gene matches: 13. The DNA for the CDR3 is TGTGCCAGCAGCTCCACCATTCGGACAGGGACGGATTCACCCCTCCACTTT. This gives the protein CASSSTIRTGTDSPLHF.

This clonotype was counted a few times. This chain links TRBV20-1 with TRBJ1-6; D is perhaps TRBD1 (5 bases). CDR1 and CDR2 from the germline V gene are DFQATT and SNEGSKA (reference sequence). The CDR3 runs to 12 residues. V shed 8 bases and J shed 17 bases, with 22 bases lying between them. CDR3 amino acids: CSWTLGFRRVHF. The CDR3 region has the DNA TGCAGTTGGACATTGGGTTTCCGGCGGGTCCACTTT.

This clonotype was counted a few times. This chain links TRBV20-1 with TRBJ2-6; 12 bases agree with TRBD1. J was trimmed by 3 bases and V by 4 bases; bases with no gene match: 7. Germline CDR1 DFQATT, CDR2 SNEGSKA (reference sequence). The CDR3 runs to 17 residues. The CDR3 bases are TGCAGTGCTACCCCCGGGACAGGGGGCGTTGGGGCCAACGTCCTGACTTTC. It translates to CSATPGTGGVGANVLTF.

In its sample, this clonotype was seen a few times. The chain uses TRBV24-1 and TRBJ1-2, with 10 bases matching TRBD1. This CDR3 has 16 residues. Trimming removed 2 bases from V and 1 base from J; junction bases left unmatched: 3. CDR1 and CDR2 from the germline V gene are KGHDR and SFDVKD. DNA of the CDR3: TGTGCCACCAGTGATTCCGGGACAGGGGATAACTATGGCTACACCTTC. This encodes CATSDSGTGDNYGYTF.